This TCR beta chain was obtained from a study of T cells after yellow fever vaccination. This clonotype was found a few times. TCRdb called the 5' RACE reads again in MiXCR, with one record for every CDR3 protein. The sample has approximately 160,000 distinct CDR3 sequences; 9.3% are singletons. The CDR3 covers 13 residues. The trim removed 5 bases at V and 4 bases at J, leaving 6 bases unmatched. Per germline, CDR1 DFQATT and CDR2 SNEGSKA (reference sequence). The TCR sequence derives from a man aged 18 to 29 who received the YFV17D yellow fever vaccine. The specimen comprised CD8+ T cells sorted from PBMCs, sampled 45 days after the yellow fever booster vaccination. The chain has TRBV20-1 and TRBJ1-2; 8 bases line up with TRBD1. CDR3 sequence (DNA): TGCAGTGCTGGCGAACAGGGGGGCTATGGCTACACCTTC. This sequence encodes CSAGEQGGYGYTF.